The 2 T cell receptor beta chains below all came from one sample that was sequenced in a study of blood T cells in healthy people across ages. The second PCR ran about 6 to 11 cycles with a sample-barcoded 5' primer and J-beta primers. TCRdb analysed the 5' RACE reads with MiXCR anew, one entry per CDR3 protein. This sample has around 1,700,000 distinct CDR3 sequences, with roughly 30% found just once. The sample consisted of blood. These TCRs come from a woman aged 25 to 39 in good health.

The gene calls are TRBV7-6 and TRBJ2-5; 9 bases map to TRBD1. Germline CDR1 is SGHVS and CDR2 is FNYEAQ. Unmatched junction bases numbered 8, after V lost 5 bases and J lost 4 bases. The CDR3 extends over 15 amino acids. CDR3 nucleotide sequence: TGTGCCAGCAGCCATCGACAGGGGGGCTCAGAGACCCAGTACTTC. Encoded protein: CASSHRQGGSETQYF.

This clonotype was counted a few times. The V call is TRBV10-3, the J call TRBJ2-1, with 8 bases aligning to TRBD1. Germline CDR1 reads ENHRY; CDR2 reads SYGVKD. The CDR3 runs to 16 residues. V lost 2 bases to trimming and J lost 4 bases; unmatched junction nucleotides: 7. The CDR3 coding sequence is TGTGCCATCAGTGAGCCACAGGGGGTTGGTTACAATGAGCAGTTCTTC. Translation gives CAISEPQGVGYNEQFF.